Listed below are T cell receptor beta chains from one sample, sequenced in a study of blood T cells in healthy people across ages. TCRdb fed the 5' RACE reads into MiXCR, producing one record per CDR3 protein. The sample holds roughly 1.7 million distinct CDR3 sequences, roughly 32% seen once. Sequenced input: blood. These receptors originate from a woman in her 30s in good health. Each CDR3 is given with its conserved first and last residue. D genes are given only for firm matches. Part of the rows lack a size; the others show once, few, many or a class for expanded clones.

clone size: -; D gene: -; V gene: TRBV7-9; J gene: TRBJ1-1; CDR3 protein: CASSLDGQWGEAFF; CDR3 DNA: TGTGCCAGCAGCTTAGACGGCCAATGGGGTGAAGCTTTCTTT
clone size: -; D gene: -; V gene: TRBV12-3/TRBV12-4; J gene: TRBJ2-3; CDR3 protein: CASSRPDRYIVTQYF; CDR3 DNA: TGTGCCAGCAGCCGACCCGACCGTTACATCGTTACGCAGTATTTT
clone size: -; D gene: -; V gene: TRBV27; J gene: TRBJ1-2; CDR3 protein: CASSTPGTDGYTF; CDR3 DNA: TGTGCCAGCAGTACCCCAGGGACGGATGGCTACACCTTC
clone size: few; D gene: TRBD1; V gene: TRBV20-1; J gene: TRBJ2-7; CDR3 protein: CSARDRVDRGGEQYF; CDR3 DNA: TGCAGTGCTAGAGATCGGGTTGACAGGGGGGGCGAGCAGTACTTC
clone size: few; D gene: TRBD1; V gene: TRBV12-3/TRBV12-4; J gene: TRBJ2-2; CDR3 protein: CASRRDRGRNPGELFF; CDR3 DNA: TGTGCCAGCAGACGGGACAGGGGCCGTAATCCCGGGGAGCTGTTTTTT
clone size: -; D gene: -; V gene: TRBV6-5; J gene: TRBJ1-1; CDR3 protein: CASSTPQADTEAFF; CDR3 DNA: TGTGCCAGCAGTACGCCCCAAGCGGACACTGAAGCTTTCTTT
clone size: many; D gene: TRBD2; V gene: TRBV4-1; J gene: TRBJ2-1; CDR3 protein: CASSLAGQYNEQFF; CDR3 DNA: TGCGCCAGTAGCCTAGCGGGCCAATACAATGAGCAGTTCTTC
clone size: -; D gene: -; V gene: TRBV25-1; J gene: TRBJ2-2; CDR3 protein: CASSLQAPNTGELFF; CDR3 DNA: TGTGCCAGCAGTCTCCAGGCCCCGAACACCGGGGAGCTGTTTTTT
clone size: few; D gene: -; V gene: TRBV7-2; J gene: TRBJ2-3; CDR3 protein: CASTSGEGFADTQYF; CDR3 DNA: TGTGCCAGCACCTCAGGGGAAGGGTTTGCAGATACGCAGTATTTT
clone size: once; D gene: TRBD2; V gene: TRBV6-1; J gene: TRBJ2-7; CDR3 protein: CASSAVLPGLAGDRSSYEQYF; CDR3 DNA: TGTGCCAGCAGTGCCGTCCTCCCCGGACTAGCGGGGGACAGGAGCTCCTACGAGCAGTACTTC
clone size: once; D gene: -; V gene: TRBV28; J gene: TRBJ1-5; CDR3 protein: CASSFVSAGRNQPQHF; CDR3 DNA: TGTGCCAGCAGCTTTGTCTCCGCAGGGCGAAATCAGCCCCAGCATTTT